Presented here are 24 T cell receptor beta chains from one specimen sequenced in a study of sequential checkpoint blockade in melanoma. Sample treatment: randomized to nivolumab then ipilimumab (arm A) or the reverse (arm B). Libraries were prepared by immunoSEQ multiplex PCR; TCRdb keeps only in-frame clonotypes and omits some of them. The sample shows roughly 23,000 clones, 80% to 85% of them seen only once. This specimen consisted of CD8+ T cells sorted from blood (inferred from file names), obtained from a patient given nivolumab and ipilimumab in sequence. Every receptor here comes from a human donor with melanoma.

The V gene is TRBV29-1, the J gene TRBJ2-5; weak D call: TRBD2 (5 bases). The J call may be in error: the DNA end matches TRBJ2-7 better. This CDR3 spans 13 amino acids. Germline V gene data show CDR1 as SQVTM and CDR2 as ANQGSEA. In nucleotides, the CDR3 is TGCAGCGGGCTGACGGGGAGCTCCTACGAGCAGTACTTC. It codes for CSGLTGSSYEQYF.

The DNA for the CDR3 is TGTGCCAGCAGCCAAGCCCAGGGCGGGGGGACTGAAGCTTTCTTT. Amino acids: CASSQAQGGGTEAFF. V is TRBV4-2 and J is TRBJ1-1; TRBD1 is a possible D gene (5 bases). This CDR3 comprises 15 residues. Trimming took 1 base from V and 5 from J, leaving 14 bases between them. Per the germline V gene, CDR1 is LGHNA and CDR2 is YNFKEQ.

The V gene is TRBV13, the J gene TRBJ2-3, with TRBD1 as a possible D gene (5 bases). Germline V gives CDR1 PRHDT, CDR2 FYEKMQ (reference sequence). This CDR3 is 14 amino acids long. V was shortened by 5 bases and J by 3 bases, with 12 bases between the two germline ends. The chain's CDR3 is CASSLDRATDTQYF. CDR3 bases: TGTGCCAGCAGCCTAGACAGAGCAACAGATACGCAGTATTTT.

This clone is a singleton in its sample. As DNA, the CDR3 is TGTGCCAGCAGTGAGGGAGACTACTATTCACCCCTCCACTTT. Its protein is CASSEGDYYSPLHF. The chain links TRBV27 to TRBJ1-6, with D unclear. This CDR3 contains 14 residues. Trimming removed 5 bases from V and 8 bases from J, with 13 bases in between. Germline V CDR1 and CDR2: MNHEY, SMNVEV (reference sequence).

The chain employs TRBV9 and TRBJ2-5, with 7 bases matching TRBD2. The V segment lost 1 base and the J segment 3 bases; nucleotides outside the gene matches: 6. Germline assignment: CDR1 SGDLS and CDR2 YYNGEE. CDR3 length: 15 amino acids. The CDR3 loop reads CASSVWASGKETQYF. In DNA, the CDR3 is TGTGCCAGCAGCGTATGGGCTAGCGGCAAAGAGACCCAGTACTTC.

V is TRBV5-8 and J is TRBJ2-7; D is perhaps TRBD2 (5 bases). The germline V gene encodes CDR1 SGHTS and CDR2 YDEGEE. The CDR3 is 14 amino acids. V was trimmed by 0 bases and J by 3 bases, leaving 10 bases between them. This CDR3 reads CASSLEPGYYEQYF. DNA of the CDR3: TGTGCCAGCAGCTTGGAACCGGGATACTACGAGCAGTACTTC. The entire variable domain, with the rest obtained from reference TRBV5-8 and TRBJ2-7, is as follows: EAGVTQSPTHLIKTRGQQATLRCSPISGHTSVYWYQQALGLGLQFLLWYDEGEERNRGNFPPRFSGRQFPNYSSELNVNALELEDSALYLCASSLEPGYYEQYFGPGTRLTVT.

The chain links TRBV7-9 to TRBJ2-5, with 8 bases that match TRBD1. The J call is in doubt because the DNA end fits TRBJ2-7 better. The CDR3 runs 14 residues. From germline, CDR1 is SEHNR and CDR2 FQNEAQ (reference sequence). The CDR3 DNA sequence: TGTGCCAGCAGCTTAGGGACAGGGAACTACGAGCAGTACTTC. This sequence encodes CASSLGTGNYEQYF.

The rearrangement joins TRBV4-3 to TRBJ2-7; TRBD1 might be the D (5 bases). The V end was cut by 0 bases, the J end by 5 bases, with 14 bases between. Germline V gene data show CDR1 as LGHNA and CDR2 as YSLEER. The CDR3 has 15 amino acids. DNA for the CDR3: TGCGCCAGCAGCCAAGATACGGAAGAAGGGGACGAGCAGTACTTC. Its protein product is CASSQDTEEGDEQYF.

DNA for the CDR3: TGTGCCAGCAGTTTAGGGCCCCCGGCTAACTATGGCTACACCTTC. Translating it yields CASSLGPPANYGYTF. The gene calls are TRBV28 and TRBJ1-2; D ambiguous. Germline CDR1 reads MDHEN; CDR2 reads SYDVKM. The CDR3 is made up of 15 amino acids. V dropped 2 bases and J dropped 0 bases, with 10 bases sitting between them.

This chain connects TRBV19 to TRBJ2-1, with D perhaps TRBD1 (5 bases). The CDR3 spans 15 residues. The germline CDR1 and CDR2 sequences are LNHDA and SQIVND (reference sequence). V was clipped by 7 bases and J by 8 bases, with 21 bases between them. For the CDR3, the DNA is TGTGCCAGTACCCCCCTGGGGCAAGGTGTACATGAGCAGTTCTTC. It codes for CASTPLGQGVHEQFF.

As to this clone: A much larger clone is a single base away; this may be a read error. The chain recombines TRBV5-6 with TRBJ2-5; 10 bases are shared with TRBD1. V dropped 3 bases and J dropped 5; count of bases not matched to a gene: 1. CDR3 length: 13 residues. Germline-derived CDR1 and CDR2 are SGHDT and YYEEEE. CDR3 sequence: CASSSDRGETQYF. The CDR3 DNA reads TGTGCCAGCAGCTCGGACAGGGGGGAGACCCAGTACTTC. Variable domain in full (rest from reference TRBV5-6 and TRBJ2-5): DAGVTQSPTHLIKTRGQQVTLRCSPKSGHDTVSWYQQALGQGPQFIFQYYEEEERQRGNFPDRFSGHQFPNYSSELNVNALLLGDSALYLCASSSDRGETQYFGPGTRLLVL.

Turning to this clone: The junction departs from the called germline gene at one end, perhaps through a read error. The V and J genes are TRBV7-9 and TRBJ1-6, with D possibly TRBD1 on 6 matching bases. The CDR3 is made up of 17 amino acids. In germline, CDR1 is SEHNR, CDR2 FQNEAQ (reference sequence). The CDR3 spells CASSQELWQGFRSPLHF. The CDR3 bases are TGCGCCAGCAGCCAAGAATTGTGGCAGGGGTTTCGTTCACCCCTCCACTTT.

This clone was seen only a few times. V is TRBV28 and J is TRBJ2-3; 9 bases map to TRBD1. Losses at the gene ends were 5 bases for V and 6 bases for J; bases not matched to a gene: 9. The CDR3 is 15 residues long. Per germline, CDR1 MDHEN and CDR2 SYDVKM. The CDR3 loop is CASSKGQGRADTQYF. CDR3 DNA sequence: TGTGCCAGCAGTAAGGGACAGGGACGGGCCGATACGCAGTATTTT. Using reference TRBV28 and TRBJ2-3 for the parts outside the CDR3, the full variable domain is DVKVTQSSRYLVKRTGEKVFLECVQDMDHENMFWYRQDPGLGLRLIYFSYDVKMKEKGDIPEGYSVSREKKERFSLILESASTNQTSMYLCASSKGQGRADTQYFGPGTRLTVL.

The chain joins TRBV27 to TRBJ2-1; 11 bases agree with TRBD2. V lost 6 bases, J lost 8 bases, and 3 bases stayed unmatched. This CDR3 is 13 amino acids long. From germline, CDR1 is MNHEY and CDR2 SMNVEV (reference sequence). The CDR3 here is CASRLAGAYEQFF. The CDR3 region has the DNA TGTGCCAGCAGACTAGCGGGAGCATATGAGCAGTTCTTC.

The chain employs TRBV6-5 and TRBJ2-5; 7 nucleotides agree with TRBD1. TRBJ2-7 matches the DNA end more closely, so the J call is doubtful. This CDR3 has 14 amino acids. Germline CDR1 is MNHEY and CDR2 is SVGAGI. CDR3 amino acids: CASSYRGRSYEQYF. The CDR3, as DNA: TGTGCCAGCAGTTACAGGGGGCGATCCTACGAGCAGTACTTC.

V is TRBV5-6 and J is TRBJ2-7; D unresolved. Trimming took 0 bases from V and 6 from J, leaving 4 bases between them. Germline CDR1 SGHDT, CDR2 YYEEEE. The CDR3 contains 11 residues. The CDR3 DNA reads TGTGCCAGCAGCTTGGGGGCCGAGCAGTACTTC. Translation gives CASSLGAEQYF.

The chain carries TRBV13 and TRBJ2-5; D perhaps matches TRBD1 (5 bases). TRBJ2-7 matches the DNA end more closely, so the J call is doubtful. This CDR3 region has 13 residues. Germline CDR1 and CDR2: PRHDT and FYEKMQ (reference sequence). The CDR3 nucleotides are TGTGCCAGCAGCTTAGAACAGGCGTACGAGCAGTACTTC. This gives the protein CASSLEQAYEQYF.

This chain links TRBV10-3 with TRBJ1-1, with D possibly TRBD1 on 6 matching bases. The length of the CDR3 is 16 residues. CDR1 is ENHRY and CDR2 is SYGVKD in the germline V gene. Trimming pared 0 bases from V and 2 bases from J, leaving 13 bases between. Here the CDR3 reads CAISESGTTRNTEAFF. The CDR3 DNA reads TGTGCCATCAGTGAGTCCGGGACAACCCGAAACACTGAAGCTTTCTTT.

The chain carries TRBV19 and TRBJ1-6; D is undetermined. Germline V lookup: CDR1 LNHDA, CDR2 SQIVND (reference sequence). The CDR3 runs 15 residues. V was trimmed by 0 bases and J by 7 bases, leaving 10 bases between them. The CDR3 loop reads CASSIEGPWNSPLHF. CDR3 DNA sequence: TGTGCCAGTAGTATAGAGGGCCCCTGGAATTCACCCCTCCACTTT.

V is TRBV29-1 and J is TRBJ2-7; maybe TRBD1 (5 bases). The CDR3 totals 12 residues. Between the trimmed V and J ends, which lost 7 bases and 3 bases, there was a span of 13 bases. Germline V gene lookup returns CDR1 SQVTM and CDR2 ANQGSEA. CDR3 DNA sequence: TGCAGCGCAGGGTGGAGCAGCTACGAGCAGTACTTC. Amino acids: CSAGWSSYEQYF.

This chain connects TRBV5-4 to TRBJ1-1; D might be TRBD1 (6 bases). CDR1 and CDR2 from the germline V gene are SGHNT and YYREEE (reference sequence). V was trimmed by 4 bases and J by 3 bases, leaving 13 bases between them. The CDR3 has 14 amino acids. CDR3 nucleotides: TGTGCCAGCAGCCACAGGGTTGGGGACACTGAAGCTTTCTTT. This sequence encodes CASSHRVGDTEAFF.

V is TRBV27 and J is TRBJ2-1, with 7 positions matching TRBD2. Trimming removed 3 bases from V and 4 bases from J; junction bases left unmatched: 3. Per the germline V gene, CDR1 is MNHEY and CDR2 is SMNVEV (reference sequence). The CDR3 runs 14 residues. In DNA, the CDR3 is TGTGCCAGCAGTTTGGGGCGGGGGTACAATGAGCAGTTCTTC. Amino acid sequence: CASSLGRGYNEQFF.

This chain links TRBV4-3 with TRBJ2-3, with 11 bases aligning to TRBD1. V lost 4 bases to trimming and J lost 2 bases; unmatched junction nucleotides: 5. The CDR3 length is 16 residues. Germline V gene data show CDR1 as LGHNA and CDR2 as YSLEER. CDR3 DNA sequence: TGCGCCAGCAGCCCCTGGACAGGGGGCGCCACAGATACGCAGTATTTT. Protein sequence: CASSPWTGGATDTQYF.

The chain carries TRBV7-8 and TRBJ1-2, with 8 bases fitting TRBD1. V lost 1 base to trimming and J lost 5 bases; unmatched junction nucleotides: 3. CDR1 is SGHVS and CDR2 is FQNEAQ in the germline V gene. The CDR3 is 14 residues long. In DNA form, the CDR3 reads TGTGCCAGCAGCTTAGAACAGGGGGGGTATGGCTACACCTTC. Its translation is CASSLEQGGYGYTF.